This T cell receptor (beta chain) is from a study of T-cell reconstitution after alpha-beta-depleted transplantation in children. This clonotype came up many times. Its antigen is unknown. Study-wide results and limits: Alpha-beta T cells about two months after transplant reportedly derived from several hundred expanded graft clones. For some patients, TCRbeta diversity was high at day 60 because of recipient T cells and thymic progenitors that survived. Among T cells one year after transplant, newly produced cells accounted for most counts and diversity.

Researchers prepared the TCRbeta library using unique molecular identifiers, the study reports. TCRdb ran MiXCR on the PCR reads and lists one entry per CDR3 protein. The table lists some 300,000 distinct CDR3 sequences, about 7.3% of them singletons. The CDR3 is 15 residues long. CDR1 and CDR2 from the germline V gene are MNHNS and SASEGT. V lost 7 bases and J lost 2; bases outside the gene matches: 9. This chain connects TRBV6-1 to TRBJ2-7; 9 bases align to TRBD1. The sequence was collected from a female patient aged 2 to 10 who had a stem cell transplant for Fanconi anemia, so the T cells may come from the graft donor. The material sequenced was peripheral blood, taken 360 days after TCRalphabeta/CD19-depleted stem cell transplant. This CDR3 is CASTPGTGRTYEQYF. CDR3 DNA sequence: TGTGCCAGCACACCAGGGACAGGGCGAACCTACGAGCAGTACTTC.